The 25 T cell receptor beta chains below all came from one sample that was sequenced in a study of tumor-infiltrating lymphocytes in primary liver carcinoma. The blood RNA (from unsorted whole blood) was obtained, and germline DNA was also extracted. From about 0.45 ug total RNA, TCR beta cDNA was generated with a primer in the constant region. Libraries covering TCR beta were generated through three nested multiplex PCR rounds (using a slightly modified ARM-PCR). The first two PCR rounds used TRBV1-TRBV30 primers with a Cbeta primer, around 10 cycles each. TCRdb reprocessed the multiplex PCR reads with MiXCR, giving one entry per CDR3 protein. The table shows 330,000 or so distinct CDR3 sequences, with less than 65% occurring only once. The sequencing input was peripheral blood. Source of these receptors: a man in his forties or fifties with primary liver carcinoma and hepatitis B virus infection.

The gene calls are TRBV11-2 and TRBJ1-2; 9 bases align to TRBD1. Germline CDR1 SGHAT, CDR2 FQNNGV. The CDR3 is 16 residues long. The J segment lost 8 bases and the V segment lost 2 bases, leaving 12 bases of the junction unmatched. CDR3: CASSLTGQGSAPGYTF. The CDR3 coding sequence is TGTGCCAGCAGCTTAACGGGACAGGGCAGTGCTCCGGGCTACACCTTC.

The rearrangement joins TRBV6-1 to TRBJ2-7; 7 nucleotides agree with TRBD2. The CDR3 runs to 16 residues. The V gene's germline CDR1 is MNHNS and CDR2 SASEGT. Trimming took 9 bases from V and 3 from J; bases not matched to a gene: 17. For the CDR3, the DNA is TGTGCCAGTATCTCTACGGGGACTATCGGGAACTACGAGCAGTACTTC. Translation gives CASISTGTIGNYEQYF.

Of note for this clonotype: A single base separates this from a much larger clone, so it may be a read error. The V gene is TRBV11-2, the J gene TRBJ2-4; possibly TRBD1 for D (5 bases). This CDR3 has 16 amino acids. Germline loops: CDR1 SGHAT, CDR2 FQNNGV. The CDR3 reads CAGSLELGAVKNIQYF. The CDR3 bases are TGTGCCGGCAGCTTGGAATTAGGGGCGGTAAAAAACATTCAGTACTTC.

Comments on this clonotype: A much more abundant neighbour one base away suggests this may be a read error. The chain employs TRBV4-3 and TRBJ2-1; D possibly matches TRBD1 or TRBD2 (5 bases each). This CDR3 is built from 15 residues. The V gene's germline CDR1 is LGHNA and CDR2 YSLEER. CDR3 loop: CASSQDLWGYNERFF. Written as DNA, the CDR3 is TGCGCCAGCAGCCAAGATCTTTGGGGGTACAATGAGCGGTTCTTC.

About this clonotype: At one boundary the junction diverges from the germline segment, which might be a read error. The chain joins TRBV5-6 to TRBJ1-3; D is undetermined. The germline CDR1 and CDR2 sequences are SGHDT and YYEEEE. This CDR3 comprises 16 residues. CDR3 nucleotides: TGTGCCAGCAGCTCCAAAGGTTCCAGCTCTAGAAACACCATATATTTT. It specifies CASSSKGSSSRNTIYF.

This clonotype was recorded only once. Relative to the germline gene, one junction end is altered; a read error may explain this. CDR3 region: CVSSYGGSQPQHF. The DNA for the CDR3 is TGTGTCAGCAGTTACGGGGGTTCACAGCCCCAGCATTTT. This chain joins TRBV6-5 and TRBJ1-5, with D possibly TRBD1 on 5 matching bases. The CDR3 is 13 residues long. CDR1 and CDR2 (germline): MNHEY, SVGAGI.

This clonotype was recorded only once. Relative to the germline gene, one junction end is altered; a read error may explain this. The rearrangement links TRBV28 to TRBJ2-1; tentatively, D is TRBD1 (5 bases). CDR3 length: 12 amino acids. Germline V gene data show CDR1 as MDHEN and CDR2 as SYDVKM. Here the CDR3 reads CANSLQDREQFF. The DNA of the CDR3 is TGTGCCAACAGTTTACAGGACCGAGAGCAGTTCTTC.

The chain employs TRBV6-6 and TRBJ1-5; weak D call: TRBD1 (6 bases). The CDR3 runs 13 residues. With 5 bases removed from V and 7 bases from J, the gap between germline ends came to 12 bases. From germline, CDR1 is MNHNY and CDR2 SVGAGI (reference sequence). In DNA, the CDR3 is TGTGCCAGCAGTCGACAGGAGGGGCAGCCCCAGCATTTT. It translates to CASSRQEGQPQHF.

This clonotype was recorded a few times. This may stem from a read error, because a much larger clone lies one nucleotide away. V is TRBV4-1 and J is TRBJ2-7; possible D gene TRBD2, 5 bases. The CDR3 spans 15 residues. CDR1 and CDR2 (germline): MGHRA, YSYEKL. Between the trimmed V and J ends, which lost 1 base and 2 bases, there was a span of 12 bases. Here the CDR3 reads CASSQGEGATYEQYF. The CDR3 nucleotides are TGCGCCAGCAGCCAAGGTGAGGGAGCTACCTACGAGCAGTACTTC.

Regarding this clonotype: The CDR3 end shows no conserved phenylalanine or tryptophan, and so a read error is likely. The chain joins TRBV29-1 to TRBJ1-4; no firm D call. The CDR3 has 13 residues. Germline CDR1 SQVTM, CDR2 ANQGSEA. The V end lost 4 bases, the J end lost 0 bases, and 6 bases lay between the germline ends. The CDR3 sequence: CSVATTTNEKLFY. The CDR3 nucleotides read TGCAGCGTTGCTACCACAACTAATGAAAAACTGTTTTAT.

The rearrangement links TRBV5-1 to TRBJ2-7, with TRBD2 matching 14 bases. The V gene end was trimmed by 4 bases and the J gene end by 6 bases; junction bases not matched to a gene: 15. Per the germline V gene, CDR1 is SGHRS and CDR2 is YFSETQ. This CDR3 contains 18 residues. CDR3 DNA sequence: TGCGCCAGCAGCACGACGTCCGGGACTAGCGGGAGCGGTAGCGAGCAGTACTTC. As protein: CASSTTSGTSGSGSEQYF.

This clonotype was found a few times. J is TRBJ2-3 and V is TRBV6-1, with D unclear. Germline V gene data show CDR1 as MNHNS and CDR2 as SASEGT. V lost 2 bases to trimming and J lost 7 bases, with 13 bases between them. CDR3 length equals 14 residues. The CDR3 spells CASSEYGPFNTQYF. Here the CDR3 DNA reads TGTGCCAGCAGTGAATATGGACCCTTTAATACGCAGTATTTT.

The chain joins TRBV11-2 to TRBJ1-5; D might be TRBD1 (5 bases). With 3 bases removed from V and 7 bases from J, the gap between germline ends came to 16 bases. The CDR3 has 15 residues. Looked up from germline, CDR1 is SGHAT and CDR2 is FQNNGV. The CDR3 reads CASSLGLGPEQPQHF. The DNA of the CDR3 is TGTGCCAGCAGCTTGGGACTGGGGCCTGAACAGCCCCAGCATTTT.

This clonotype was counted ten times or more. The chain is built from TRBV12-3 or TRBV12-4 and TRBJ1-3, with D perhaps TRBD1 (5 bases). The CDR3 covers 14 residues. V was pared by 6 bases and J by 9 bases, with 18 bases between. This CDR3 is CASRPAGSQGTIYF. Written as DNA, the CDR3 is TGTGCCAGCAGGCCCGCGGGGAGTCAGGGCACCATATATTTT.

This clonotype was picked up one time. A junction boundary mismatches the germline segment, possibly from a read error. This chain joins TRBV11-2 and TRBJ2-7; 7 bases map to TRBD1. CDR3 length: 16 amino acids. Germline V gene lookup returns CDR1 SGHAT and CDR2 FQNNGV. CDR3 sequence reads: CASSAGTASSSYEQYF. The CDR3 nucleotides are TGTGCCAGCAGCGCTGGGACAGCCTCCAGCTCCTACGAGCAGTACTTT.

Comments on this clonotype: In this CDR3 the conserved last residue, phenylalanine or tryptophan, is missing, so a read error is likely. The J gene is TRBJ2-3, the V gene TRBV5-5; perhaps TRBD2 as D (6 bases). Germline CDR1 SGHKS, CDR2 YYEKEE (reference sequence). The length of the CDR3 is 15 residues. In nucleotides, the CDR3 is TGTGTCAGCAGCTTGGAGGGGCTACCCACAGATACGCAGTATTCT. Translated, it gives CVSSLEGLPTDTQYS.

On this clonotype itself: The junction does not match germline at one end; this may be a read error. The chain carries TRBV6-5 and TRBJ1-5; unclear D gene. Germline-derived CDR1 and CDR2 are MNHEY and SVGAGI. This CDR3 comprises 14 residues. The CDR3 bases are TGTGCCAGCAGTTACTCATACCGTGATCAGCACCAGCATTTT. This encodes CASSYSYRDQHQHF.

As for this clonotype: Possible read error: a much larger clone is one base away. The chain combines TRBV11-2 with TRBJ2-5; 10 positions match TRBD2. After removal of 7 bases from V and 7 bases from J, the junction contained 15 bases not matched to a gene. The germline V gene has CDR1 SGHAT and CDR2 FQNNGV. This CDR3 region has 16 residues. The CDR3, as DNA: TGTGCCAGCATGGCTAGCGGGAGTGACTCCATGGGGACCCAGTACTTC. Its protein product is CASMASGSDSMGTQYF.

Regarding this clonotype: Relative to the germline gene, one junction end is altered; a read error may explain this. The rearrangement links TRBV11-2 to TRBJ2-7; weak D call: TRBD2 (5 bases). The germline V gene has CDR1 SGHAT and CDR2 FQNNGV. The CDR3 has 13 residues. The DNA of the CDR3 is TGTGCCAGCAACTTAGCGTACAGCCACGAGCAGTACTTC. Translating gives CASNLAYSHEQYF.

J is TRBJ2-7 and V is TRBV11-2, with TRBD1 matching 11 bases. In germline, CDR1 is SGHAT, CDR2 FQNNGV. CDR3 length: 14 residues. CDR3 protein: CGRSSRTGGHEQYF. The CDR3 nucleotides are TGTGGCAGGAGCTCTCGGACAGGGGGCCACGAGCAGTACTTC. The variable domain in full, completed from reference TRBV11-2 and TRBJ2-7, reads EAGVAQSPRYKIIEKRQSVAFWCNPISGHATLYWYQQILGQGPKLLIQFQNNGVVDDSQLPKDRFSAERLKGVDSTLKIQPAKLEDSAVYLCGRSSRTGGHEQYFGPGTRLTVT.

Of note for this clonotype: The junction differs from germline at one of its ends, possibly a read error. The V and J genes are TRBV19 and TRBJ2-2, with D maybe TRBD2 (6 bases). This CDR3 contains 14 residues. In germline, CDR1 is LNHDA, CDR2 SQIVND (reference sequence). The CDR3 reads CASSTILRCGELLF. CDR3 bases: TGTGCCAGTAGTACGATCTTGCGATGCGGGGAGCTATTATTT.

This clonotype appeared many times. The chain is built from TRBV29-1 and TRBJ2-1; unclear D gene. In germline, CDR1 is SQVTM, CDR2 ANQGSEA. CDR3 length equals 15 residues. V lost 7 bases and J 8 bases, leaving 24 bases between the germline ends. For the CDR3, the DNA is TGCAGCGCTAGACTCGCGCCGTACAATTTGGATGAGCAGTTCTTC. Translation gives CSARLAPYNLDEQFF.

The chain links TRBV29-1 to TRBJ1-1; D is undetermined. With 7 bases removed from V and 5 bases from J, the gap between germline ends came to 17 bases. Germline V gene data show CDR1 as SQVTM and CDR2 as ANQGSEA. The CDR3 runs to 13 residues. The CDR3 spells CSASLMQSTEAFF. The CDR3 nucleotides are TGCAGCGCCTCGCTAATGCAGAGTACTGAAGCTTTCTTT.

Turning to this clonotype: A read error may explain this, as a much larger clone is one base away. The chain recombines TRBV6-6 with TRBJ2-4, with D perhaps matching TRBD1 (6 bases). The CDR3 contains 15 residues. The germline gives CDR1 MNHNY, CDR2 SVGAGI (reference sequence). The DNA for the CDR3 is TGTGTCAGCAGTGAACAGGGCCTAGCCAAAAACATTCAGTACTTC. The encoded protein is CVSSEQGLAKNIQYF.

To note about this clonotype: One junction end does not reproduce the germline sequence, and a read error may be involved. The chain recombines TRBV6-6 with TRBJ2-7; 10 bases align to TRBD2. The CDR3 sequence is 14 residues long. CDR1 is MNHNY, CDR2 SVGAGI, per germline (reference sequence). The CDR3 DNA reads as TGTACCAGCAGTTTATCTAGCGGGAGCTACGAGCAGTATTTC. This translates into CTSSLSSGSYEQYF.